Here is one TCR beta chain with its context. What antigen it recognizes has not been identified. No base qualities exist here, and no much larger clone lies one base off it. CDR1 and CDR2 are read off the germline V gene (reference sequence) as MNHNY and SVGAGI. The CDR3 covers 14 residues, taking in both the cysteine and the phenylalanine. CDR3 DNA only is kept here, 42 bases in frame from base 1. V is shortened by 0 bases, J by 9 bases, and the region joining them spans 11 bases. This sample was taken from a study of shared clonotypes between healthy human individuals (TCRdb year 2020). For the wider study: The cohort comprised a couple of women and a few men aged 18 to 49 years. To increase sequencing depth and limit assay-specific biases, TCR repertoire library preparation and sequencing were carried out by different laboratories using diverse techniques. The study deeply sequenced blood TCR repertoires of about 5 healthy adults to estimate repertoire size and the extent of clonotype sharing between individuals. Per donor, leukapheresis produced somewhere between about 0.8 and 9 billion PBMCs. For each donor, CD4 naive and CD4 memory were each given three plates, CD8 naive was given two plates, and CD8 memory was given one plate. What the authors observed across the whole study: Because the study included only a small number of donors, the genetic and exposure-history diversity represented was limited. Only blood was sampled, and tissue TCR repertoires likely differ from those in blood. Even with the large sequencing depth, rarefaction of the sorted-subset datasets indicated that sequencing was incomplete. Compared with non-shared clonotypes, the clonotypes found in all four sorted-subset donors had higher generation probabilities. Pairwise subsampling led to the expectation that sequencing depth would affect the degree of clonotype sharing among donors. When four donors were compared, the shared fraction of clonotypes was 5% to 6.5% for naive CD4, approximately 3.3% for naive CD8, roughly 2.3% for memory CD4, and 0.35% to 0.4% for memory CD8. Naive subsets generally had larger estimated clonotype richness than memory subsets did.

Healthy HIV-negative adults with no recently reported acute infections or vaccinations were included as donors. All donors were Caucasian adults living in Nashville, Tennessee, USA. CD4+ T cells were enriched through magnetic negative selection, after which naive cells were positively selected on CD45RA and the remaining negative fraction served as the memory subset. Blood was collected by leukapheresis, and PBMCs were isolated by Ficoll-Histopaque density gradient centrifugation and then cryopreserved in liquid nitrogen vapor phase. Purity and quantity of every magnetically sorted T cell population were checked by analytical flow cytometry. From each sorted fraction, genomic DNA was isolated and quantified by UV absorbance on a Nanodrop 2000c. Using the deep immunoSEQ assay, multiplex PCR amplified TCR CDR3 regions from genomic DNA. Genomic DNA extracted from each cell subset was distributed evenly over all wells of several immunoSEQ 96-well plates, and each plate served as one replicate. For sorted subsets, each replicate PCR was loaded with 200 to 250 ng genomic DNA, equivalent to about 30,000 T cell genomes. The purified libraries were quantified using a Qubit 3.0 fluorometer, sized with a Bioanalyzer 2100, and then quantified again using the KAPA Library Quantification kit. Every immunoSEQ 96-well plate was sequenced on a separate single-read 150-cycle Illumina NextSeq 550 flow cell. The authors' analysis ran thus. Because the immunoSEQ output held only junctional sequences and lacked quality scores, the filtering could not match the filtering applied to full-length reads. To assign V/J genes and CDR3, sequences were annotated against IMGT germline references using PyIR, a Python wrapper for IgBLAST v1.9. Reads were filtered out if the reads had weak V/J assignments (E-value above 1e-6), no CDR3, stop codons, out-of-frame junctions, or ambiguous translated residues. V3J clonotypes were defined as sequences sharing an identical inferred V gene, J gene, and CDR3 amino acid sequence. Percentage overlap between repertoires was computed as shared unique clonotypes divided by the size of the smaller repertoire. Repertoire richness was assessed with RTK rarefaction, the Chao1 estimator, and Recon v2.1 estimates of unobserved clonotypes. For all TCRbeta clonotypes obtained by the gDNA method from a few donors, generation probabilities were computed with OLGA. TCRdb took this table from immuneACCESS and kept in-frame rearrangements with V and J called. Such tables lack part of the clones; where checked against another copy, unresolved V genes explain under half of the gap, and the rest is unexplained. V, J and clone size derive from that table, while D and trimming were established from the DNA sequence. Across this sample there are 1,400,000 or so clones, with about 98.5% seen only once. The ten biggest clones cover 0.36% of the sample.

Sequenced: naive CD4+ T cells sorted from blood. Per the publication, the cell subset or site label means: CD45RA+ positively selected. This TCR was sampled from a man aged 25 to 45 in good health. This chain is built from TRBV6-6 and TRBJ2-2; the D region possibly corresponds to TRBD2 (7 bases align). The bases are TGTGCCAGCAGTTACTCTAGGGGGGGCCGGGAGCTGTTTTTT. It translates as CASSYSRGGRELFF.